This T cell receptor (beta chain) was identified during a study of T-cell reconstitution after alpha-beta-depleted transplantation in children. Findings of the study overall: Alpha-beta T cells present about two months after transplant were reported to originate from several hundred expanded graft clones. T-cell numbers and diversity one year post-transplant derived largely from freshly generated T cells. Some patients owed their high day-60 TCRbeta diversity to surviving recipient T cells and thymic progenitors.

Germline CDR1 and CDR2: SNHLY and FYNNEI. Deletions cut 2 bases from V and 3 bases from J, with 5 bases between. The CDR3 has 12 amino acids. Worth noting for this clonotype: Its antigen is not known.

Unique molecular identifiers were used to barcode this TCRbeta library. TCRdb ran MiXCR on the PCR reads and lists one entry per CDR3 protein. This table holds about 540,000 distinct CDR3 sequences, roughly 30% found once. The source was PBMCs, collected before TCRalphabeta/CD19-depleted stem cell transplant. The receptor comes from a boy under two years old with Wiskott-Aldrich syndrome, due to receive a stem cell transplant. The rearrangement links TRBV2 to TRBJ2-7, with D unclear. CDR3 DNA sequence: TGTGCCAGCAGTGAACATCTCTACGAGCAGTACTTC. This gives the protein CASSEHLYEQYF.